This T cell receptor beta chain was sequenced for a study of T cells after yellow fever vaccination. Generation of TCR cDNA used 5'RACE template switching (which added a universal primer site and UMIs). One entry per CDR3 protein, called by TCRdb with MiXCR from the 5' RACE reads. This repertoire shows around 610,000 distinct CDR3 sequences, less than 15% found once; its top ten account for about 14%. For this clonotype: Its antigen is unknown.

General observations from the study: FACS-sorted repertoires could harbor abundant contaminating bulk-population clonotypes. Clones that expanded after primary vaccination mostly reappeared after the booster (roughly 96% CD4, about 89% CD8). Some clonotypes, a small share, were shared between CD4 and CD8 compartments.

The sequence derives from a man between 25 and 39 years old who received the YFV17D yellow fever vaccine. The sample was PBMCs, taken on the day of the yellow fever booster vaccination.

The CDR3 is CAWSLASYEQYF. In nucleotides, the CDR3 is TGTGCCTGGAGCTTGGCGTCCTACGAGCAGTACTTC. The chain is built from TRBV30 and TRBJ2-7; D ambiguous. Per germline, CDR1 GTSNPN and CDR2 SVGIG (reference sequence). The V end lost 3 bases, the J end lost 1 base, and 7 bases lay between the germline ends. CDR3 length: 12 amino acids. The whole variable domain, remainder taken from reference TRBV30 and TRBJ2-7, is SQTIHQWPATLVQPVGSPLSLECTVEGTSNPNLYWYRQAAGRGLQLLFYSVGIGQISSEVPQNLSASRPQDRQFILSSKKLLLSDSGFYLCAWSLASYEQYFGPGTRLTVT.